A selection of T cell receptor beta chains follows, all from one sample in a study of T cells after yellow fever vaccination. TCRdb used MiXCR to reprocess the 5' RACE reads, holding one entry per CDR3 protein. Among about 340,000 distinct CDR3 sequences listed, roughly an eighth were seen once. The source material was CD4+ T cells sorted from PBMCs, sampled 15 days after the yellow fever booster vaccination. Receptors were obtained from a man aged 18 to 30 who received the YFV17D yellow fever vaccine. Each CDR3 is given with its conserved first and last residue. The D gene is left open where the match is weak. Size tells how often a clone was seen (once, few, many) or the class of an expanded clone, and some rows leave it out.

d_gene | j_gene | v_gene | abundance | CDR3aa | CDR3nt
- | TRBJ1-2 | TRBV11-2 | many | CASRDTSGTTYGYTF | TGTGCCAGCAGAGACACATCCGGGACAACCTATGGCTACACCTTC
- | TRBJ2-2 | TRBV11-2 | many | CASSLRDTGELFF | TGTGCCAGCAGCTTGCGGGACACCGGGGAGCTGTTTTTT
- | TRBJ2-7 | TRBV7-2 | few | CASSTHRETYEQYF | TGTGCCAGCAGCACCCACAGGGAGACCTACGAGCAGTACTTC
- | TRBJ1-2 | TRBV15 | - | CATSRDLLDGYTF | TGTGCCACCAGCAGAGATCTTTTAGATGGCTACACCTTC
- | TRBJ1-2 | TRBV7-2 | - | CASSLNQNGYTF | TGTGCCAGCAGCTTAAACCAGAATGGCTACACCTTC
- | TRBJ2-6 | TRBV25-1 | few | CASSDRGISGANVLTF | TGTGCCAGCAGTGACAGAGGGATCTCTGGGGCCAACGTCCTGACTTTC
TRBD1 | TRBJ2-3 | TRBV7-2 | few | CASSPDRVTDTQYF | TGTGCCAGCAGCCCTGACAGGGTCACAGATACGCAGTATTTT
- | TRBJ1-2 | TRBV6-5 | - | CASSDALRGDNYGYTF | TGTGCCAGCAGTGACGCTCTTCGGGGAGATAACTATGGCTACACCTTC
- | TRBJ1-2 | TRBV20-1 | few | CSARSNYGYTF | TGCAGTGCTCGATCTAACTATGGCTACACCTTC
TRBD1 | TRBJ2-1 | TRBV3-1 | - | CASRFGTGSSEQFF | TGTGCCAGCAGATTCGGGACAGGGAGCAGTGAGCAGTTCTTC
TRBD1 | TRBJ2-2 | TRBV19 | few | CASSTGTGGTGELFF | TGTGCCAGTAGTACCGGGACAGGGGGGACCGGGGAGCTGTTTTTT
- | TRBJ1-5 | TRBV5-1 | - | CASSLAGGWRQPQHF | TGCGCCAGCAGCTTGGCCGGGGGGTGGCGTCAGCCCCAGCATTTT
TRBD1 | TRBJ2-7 | TRBV4-3 | few | CASSQDDRGDRSYEQYF | TGCGCCAGCAGCCAAGACGACAGGGGGGATCGGTCCTACGAGCAGTACTTC
TRBD1 | TRBJ1-3 | TRBV7-9 | - | CASSPGGSTGNTIYF | TGTGCCAGCAGCCCAGGGGGGTCTACTGGAAACACCATATATTTT
- | TRBJ1-5 | TRBV3-1 | - | CASSQDWGGGNQPQHF | TGTGCCAGCAGCCAAGATTGGGGTGGTGGCAATCAGCCCCAGCATTTT
TRBD1 | TRBJ2-3 | TRBV6-2/TRBV6-3 | - | CASSSRQGGKYF | TGTGCCAGCAGCTCGAGACAGGGGGGGAAGTATTTT
- | TRBJ2-3 | TRBV7-3 | many | CASSDRGGGTDTQYF | TGTGCCAGCTCAGACCGCGGGGGCGGAACAGATACGCAGTATTTT
- | TRBJ1-3 | TRBV6-5 | few | CASRDSLGNTIYF | TGTGCCAGCAGGGACAGTTTAGGAAACACCATATATTTT
- | TRBJ2-3 | TRBV6-1 | few | CASLISQSTDTQYF | TGTGCCAGCTTGATTTCCCAGAGCACAGATACGCAGTATTTT
- | TRBJ2-2 | TRBV4-2 | few | CASSQGQGGVTGELFF | TGTGCCAGCAGCCAAGGCCAGGGGGGTGTCACCGGGGAGCTGTTTTTT
- | TRBJ2-1 | TRBV19 | few | CASSRAENSYNEQFF | TGTGCCAGTAGCCGAGCGGAAAACTCCTACAATGAGCAGTTCTTC
- | TRBJ1-1 | TRBV6-1 | - | CASIMLRSEAFF | TGTGCCTCAATAATGTTACGGTCTGAAGCTTTCTTT
- | TRBJ2-5 | TRBV12-5 | few | CASGWSPETQYF | TGTGCTAGTGGCTGGTCCCCAGAGACCCAGTACTTC
- | TRBJ1-6 | TRBV2 | - | CASSEDRVGTPLHF | TGTGCCAGCAGTGAAGACAGGGTTGGGACACCCCTCCACTTT
TRBD2 | TRBJ2-1 | TRBV12-3/TRBV12-4 | - | CASTRTGLAANEQFF | TGTGCCAGCACTCGAACTGGGCTAGCGGCGAATGAGCAGTTCTTC
TRBD2 | TRBJ2-1 | TRBV4-2 | - | CASSLTGIAGDNEQFF | TGTGCCAGCAGCCTCACCGGAATAGCGGGGGACAATGAGCAGTTCTTC
- | TRBJ2-7 | TRBV5-1 | many | CASSLGTPYEQYF | TGCGCCAGCAGCTTGGGCACACCTTACGAGCAGTACTTC
TRBD1 | TRBJ2-5 | TRBV12-3/TRBV12-4 | many | CASSLHRGRETQYF | TGTGCCAGCAGTTTACACAGGGGCCGAGAGACCCAGTACTTC
TRBD1 | TRBJ2-7 | TRBV12-5 | - | CASGLRAPGQGGETPYEQYF | TGTGCTAGTGGTTTGCGGGCTCCGGGACAGGGGGGTGAAACCCCCTACGAGCAGTACTTC
- | TRBJ2-3 | TRBV5-1 | - | CASSFFLGGSDTQYF | TGCGCCAGCAGCTTTTTCTTGGGGGGATCAGATACGCAGTATTTT
TRBD2 | TRBJ2-6 | TRBV7-2 | - | CASSKSRDGGSGANVLTF | TGTGCCAGCAGCAAAAGCCGGGACGGGGGGTCTGGGGCCAACGTCCTGACTTTC
TRBD1 | TRBJ2-4 | TRBV7-8 | - | CASSPKRTGSTKNIQYF | TGTGCCAGCAGCCCGAAGCGGACAGGGTCAACCAAAAACATTCAGTACTTC
- | TRBJ1-5 | TRBV24-1 | few | CATRGQPQHF | TGTGCCACCAGGGGTCAGCCCCAGCATTTT
- | TRBJ1-4 | TRBV2 | - | CASRDTGTSEKLFF | TGTGCCAGCAGGGACACCGGCACTAGTGAAAAACTGTTTTTT
TRBD1 | TRBJ1-6 | TRBV5-6 | - | CASSPGTGGSPLHF | TGTGCCAGCAGCCCCGGGACAGGGGGTTCACCCCTCCACTTT
TRBD1 | TRBJ1-3 | TRBV6-5 | few | CASSDTGGAGNTIYF | TGTGCCAGCAGCGATACAGGGGGAGCTGGAAACACCATATATTTT
TRBD1 | TRBJ2-7 | TRBV5-8 | many | CASRQGDLNRLAYEQYF | TGTGCCAGCAGGCAGGGGGACCTAAATCGTTTAGCCTACGAGCAGTACTTC
- | TRBJ1-1 | TRBV20-1 | many | CSAKDPGPLEAFF | TGCAGTGCAAAGGACCCGGGGCCTTTAGAAGCTTTCTTT
- | TRBJ2-1 | TRBV27 | - | CASSLAGRRYGEQFF | TGTGCCAGCAGTTTAGCGGGAAGGCGTTATGGTGAGCAGTTCTTC
TRBD1 | TRBJ2-2 | TRBV10-2 | once | CASRERQGAGELFF | TGCGCCAGCAGGGAACGACAGGGGGCCGGGGAGCTGTTTTTT
TRBD1 | TRBJ1-2 | TRBV30 | few | CAWSPGQRGYTF | TGTGCCTGGAGTCCGGGACAGCGTGGCTACACCTTC
- | TRBJ1-2 | TRBV20-1 | few | CSARLQGLDGYTF | TGCAGTGCTAGACTCCAAGGTCTCGATGGCTACACCTTC
- | TRBJ1-5 | TRBV30 | - | CAWTPRGDNQPQHF | TGTGCCTGGACCCCCCGGGGTGACAATCAGCCCCAGCATTTT
- | TRBJ2-2 | TRBV10-2 | few | CASSALWSGELFF | TGCGCCAGCAGTGCGCTTTGGTCCGGGGAGCTGTTTTTT
- | TRBJ2-5 | TRBV4-2 | - | CASSQALVSGETQYF | TGTGCCAGCAGCCAAGCACTAGTCTCGGGGGAGACCCAGTACTTC
- | TRBJ1-6 | TRBV6-1 | - | CASVFRANSPLHF | TGTGCCAGCGTCTTCAGGGCAAATTCACCCCTCCACTTT
- | TRBJ1-5 | TRBV20-1 | - | CSAPTGFADQPQHF | TGCAGTGCTCCCACAGGGTTTGCGGATCAGCCCCAGCATTTT
TRBD1 | TRBJ1-4 | TRBV11-2 | - | CASSGRGKEKLFF | TGTGCCAGCAGCGGCAGGGGGAAGGAAAAACTGTTTTTT
- | TRBJ2-3 | TRBV20-1 | - | CSASNQGGLSTDTQYF | TGCAGTGCTAGTAACCAGGGGGGCCTTAGCACAGATACGCAGTATTTT
- | TRBJ2-1 | TRBV6-5 | few | CASNSEGEQFF | TGTGCCAGCAACAGTGAGGGTGAGCAGTTCTTC
- | TRBJ2-5 | TRBV28 | medium-sized | CASRGQRETQYF | TGTGCCAGCAGAGGACAGAGGGAGACCCAGTACTTC
TRBD1 | TRBJ1-6 | TRBV4-3 | few | CASSQGRGYNSPLHF | TGCGCCAGCAGCCAGGGCAGGGGGTATAATTCACCCCTCCACTTT
TRBD1 | TRBJ1-1 | TRBV6-5 | few | CASREWTGAMNTEAFF | TGTGCCAGCAGGGAATGGACAGGAGCCATGAACACTGAAGCTTTCTTT
- | TRBJ1-5 | TRBV4-3 | few | CASSQDSSPGGPQHF | TGCGCCAGCAGCCAAGATTCGTCGCCCGGGGGACCCCAGCATTTT